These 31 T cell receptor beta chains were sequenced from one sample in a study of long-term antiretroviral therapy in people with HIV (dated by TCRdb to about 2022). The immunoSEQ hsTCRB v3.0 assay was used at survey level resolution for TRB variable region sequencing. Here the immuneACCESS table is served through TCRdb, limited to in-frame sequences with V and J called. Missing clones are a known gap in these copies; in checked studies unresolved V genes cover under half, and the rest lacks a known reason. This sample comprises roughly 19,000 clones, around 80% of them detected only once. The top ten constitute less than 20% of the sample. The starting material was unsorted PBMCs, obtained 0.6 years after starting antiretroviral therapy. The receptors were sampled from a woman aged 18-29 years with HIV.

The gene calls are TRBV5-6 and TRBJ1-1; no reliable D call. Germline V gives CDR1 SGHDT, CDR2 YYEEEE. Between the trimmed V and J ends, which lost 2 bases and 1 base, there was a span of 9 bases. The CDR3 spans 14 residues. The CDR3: CASSFYQSNTEAFF. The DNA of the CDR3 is TGTGCCAGCAGCTTCTATCAGTCGAACACTGAAGCTTTCTTT.

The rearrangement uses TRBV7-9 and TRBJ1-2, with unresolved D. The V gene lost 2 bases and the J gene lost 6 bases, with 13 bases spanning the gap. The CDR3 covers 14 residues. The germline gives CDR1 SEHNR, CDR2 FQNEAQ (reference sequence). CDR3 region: CASSLWAQDDGYTF. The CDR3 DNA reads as TGTGCCAGCAGCTTATGGGCCCAGGACGATGGCTACACCTTC.

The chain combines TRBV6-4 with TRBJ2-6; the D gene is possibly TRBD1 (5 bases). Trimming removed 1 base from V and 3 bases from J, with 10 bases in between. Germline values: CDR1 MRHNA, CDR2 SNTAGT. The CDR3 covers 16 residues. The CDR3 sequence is CASSDLQGGGANVLTF. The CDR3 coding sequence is TGTGCCAGCAGTGACTTGCAGGGTGGTGGGGCCAACGTCCTGACTTTC.

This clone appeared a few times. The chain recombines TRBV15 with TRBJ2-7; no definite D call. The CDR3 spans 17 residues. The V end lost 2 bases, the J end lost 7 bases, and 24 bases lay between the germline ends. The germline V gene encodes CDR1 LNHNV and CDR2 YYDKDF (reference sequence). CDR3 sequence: CATSRYHIAGVSPEQYF. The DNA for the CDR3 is TGTGCCACCAGCAGATACCACATAGCCGGAGTGTCTCCGGAGCAGTACTTC.

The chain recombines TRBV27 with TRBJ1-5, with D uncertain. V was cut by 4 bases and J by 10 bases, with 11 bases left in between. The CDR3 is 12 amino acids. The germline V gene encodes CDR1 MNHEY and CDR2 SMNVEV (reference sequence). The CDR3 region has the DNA TGTGCCAGCAGTTCTCGCATGGGACCCCAGCATTTT. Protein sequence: CASSSRMGPQHF.

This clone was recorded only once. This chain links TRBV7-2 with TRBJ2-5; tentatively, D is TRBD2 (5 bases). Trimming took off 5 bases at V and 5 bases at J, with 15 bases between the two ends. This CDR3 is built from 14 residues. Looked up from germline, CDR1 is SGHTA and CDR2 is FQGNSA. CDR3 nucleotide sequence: TGTGCCAGCAGCCCCCCGACCCCGGGGGAGACCCAGTACTTC. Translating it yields CASSPPTPGETQYF. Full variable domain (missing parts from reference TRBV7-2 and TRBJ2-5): GAGVSQSPSNKVTEKGKDVELRCDPISGHTALYWYRQSLGQGLEFLIYFQGNSAPDKSGLPSDRFSAERTGGSVSTLTIQRTQQEDSAVYLCASSPPTPGETQYFGPGTRLLVL.

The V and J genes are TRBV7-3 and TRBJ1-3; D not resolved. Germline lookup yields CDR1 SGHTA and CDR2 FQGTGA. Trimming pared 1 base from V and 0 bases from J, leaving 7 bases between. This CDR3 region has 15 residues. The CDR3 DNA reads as TGTGCCAGCAGCTTAAGTTCGAACTCTGGAAACACCATATATTTT. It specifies CASSLSSNSGNTIYF.

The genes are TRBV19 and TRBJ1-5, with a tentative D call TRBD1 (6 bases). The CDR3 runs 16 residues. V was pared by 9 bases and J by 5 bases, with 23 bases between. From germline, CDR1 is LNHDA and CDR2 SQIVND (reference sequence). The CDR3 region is CASAETGTGRYQPQHF. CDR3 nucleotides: TGTGCCAGCGCGGAAACAGGAACAGGGAGGTATCAGCCCCAGCATTTT.

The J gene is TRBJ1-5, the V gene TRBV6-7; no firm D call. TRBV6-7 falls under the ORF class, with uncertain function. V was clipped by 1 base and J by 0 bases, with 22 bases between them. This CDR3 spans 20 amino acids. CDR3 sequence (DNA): TGTGCCAGCAGTTACTTAGGTACGGAGCGAAGGTGTAATAGCAATCAGCCCCAGCATTTT. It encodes CASSYLGTERRCNSNQPQHF.

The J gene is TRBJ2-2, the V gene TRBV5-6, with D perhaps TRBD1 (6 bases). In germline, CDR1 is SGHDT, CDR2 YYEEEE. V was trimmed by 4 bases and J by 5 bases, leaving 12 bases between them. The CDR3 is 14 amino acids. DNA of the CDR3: TGTGCCAGCAGCACAGGGCTCCAAACCGGGGAGCTGTTTTTT. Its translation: CASSTGLQTGELFF.

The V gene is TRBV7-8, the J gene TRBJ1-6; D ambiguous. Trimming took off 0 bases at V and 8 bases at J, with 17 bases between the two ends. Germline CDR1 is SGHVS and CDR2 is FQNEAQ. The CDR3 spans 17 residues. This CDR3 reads CASSLASWRDPYSPLHF. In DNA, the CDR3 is TGTGCCAGCAGCTTAGCTTCTTGGAGGGATCCCTATTCACCCCTCCACTTT.

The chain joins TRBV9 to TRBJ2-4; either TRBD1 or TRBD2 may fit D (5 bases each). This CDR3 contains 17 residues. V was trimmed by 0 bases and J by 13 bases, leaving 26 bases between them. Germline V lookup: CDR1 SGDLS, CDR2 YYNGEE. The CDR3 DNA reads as TGTGCCAGCAGCGTAGACGAGGGGTCAGGTAGCAGGCCAACCCAGTACTTC. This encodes CASSVDEGSGSRPTQYF. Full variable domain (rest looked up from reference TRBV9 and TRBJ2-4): DSGVTQTPKHLITATGQRVTLRCSPRSGDLSVYWYQQSLDQGLQFLIQYYNGEERAKGNILERFSAQQFPDLHSELNLSSLELGDSALYFCASSVDEGSGSRPTQYFGAGTRLSVL.

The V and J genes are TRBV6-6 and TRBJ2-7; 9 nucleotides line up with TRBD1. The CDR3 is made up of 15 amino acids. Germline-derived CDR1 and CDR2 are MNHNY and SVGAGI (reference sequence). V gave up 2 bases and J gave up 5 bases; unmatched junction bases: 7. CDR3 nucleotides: TGTGCCAGCAGTTACCCCGGGACAGGGTTAGACGAGCAGTACTTC. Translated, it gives CASSYPGTGLDEQYF.

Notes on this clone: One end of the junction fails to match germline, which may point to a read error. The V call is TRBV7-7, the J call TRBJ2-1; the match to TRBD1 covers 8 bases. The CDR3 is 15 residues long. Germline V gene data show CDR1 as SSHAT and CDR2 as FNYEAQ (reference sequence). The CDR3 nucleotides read TGTGCTAGCAGCCCGCGACAGGGGAAAGGCAATGAGCAGTTCTTC. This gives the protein CASSPRQGKGNEQFF.

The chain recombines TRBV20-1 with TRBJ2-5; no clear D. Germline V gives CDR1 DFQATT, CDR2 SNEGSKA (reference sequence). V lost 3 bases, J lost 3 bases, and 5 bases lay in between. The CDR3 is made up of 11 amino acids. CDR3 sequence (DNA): TGCAGTGCTAGGATGAAAGAGACCCAGTACTTC. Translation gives CSARMKETQYF.

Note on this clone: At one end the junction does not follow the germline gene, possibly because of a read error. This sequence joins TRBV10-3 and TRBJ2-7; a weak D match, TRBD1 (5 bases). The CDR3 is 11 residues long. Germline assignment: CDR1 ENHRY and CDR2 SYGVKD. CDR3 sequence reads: CAIGPQGPQNF. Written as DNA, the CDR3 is TGTGCCATCGGACCGCAGGGTCCCCAGAACTTC.

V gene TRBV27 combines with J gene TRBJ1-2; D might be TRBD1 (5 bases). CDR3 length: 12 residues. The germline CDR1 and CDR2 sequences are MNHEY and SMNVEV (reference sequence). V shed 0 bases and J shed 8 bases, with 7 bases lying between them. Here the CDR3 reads CASSLSGGGYTF. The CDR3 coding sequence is TGTGCCAGCAGTTTATCGGGGGGGGGCTACACCTTC.

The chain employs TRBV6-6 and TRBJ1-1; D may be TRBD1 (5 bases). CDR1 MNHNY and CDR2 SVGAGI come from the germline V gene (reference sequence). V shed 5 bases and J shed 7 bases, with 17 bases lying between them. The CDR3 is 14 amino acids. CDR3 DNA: TGTGCCAGCAGTCCCGGGACCGCCAATTTTGAAGCTTTCTTT. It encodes CASSPGTANFEAFF.

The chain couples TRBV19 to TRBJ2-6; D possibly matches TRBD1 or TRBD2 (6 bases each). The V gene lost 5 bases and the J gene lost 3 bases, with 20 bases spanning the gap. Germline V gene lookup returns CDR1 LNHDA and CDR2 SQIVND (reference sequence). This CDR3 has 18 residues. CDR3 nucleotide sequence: TGTGCCAGTAGTTACTTAACCGGGGGCACAAGTGGGGCCAACGTCCTGACTTTC. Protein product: CASSYLTGGTSGANVLTF.

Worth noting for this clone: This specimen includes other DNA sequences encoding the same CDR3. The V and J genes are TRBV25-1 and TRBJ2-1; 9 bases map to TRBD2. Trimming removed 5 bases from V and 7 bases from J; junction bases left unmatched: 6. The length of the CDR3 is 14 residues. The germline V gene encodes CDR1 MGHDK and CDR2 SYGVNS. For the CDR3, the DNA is TGTGCCAGCAGTTTAGCGGGAGATTTAAATGAGCAGTTCTTC. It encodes CASSLAGDLNEQFF.

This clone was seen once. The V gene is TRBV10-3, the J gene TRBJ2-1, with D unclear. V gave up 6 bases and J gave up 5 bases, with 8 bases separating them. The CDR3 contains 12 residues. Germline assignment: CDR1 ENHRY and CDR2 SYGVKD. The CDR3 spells CAIRLDDNEQFF. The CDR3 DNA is TGTGCCATCAGATTAGACGACAATGAGCAGTTCTTC.

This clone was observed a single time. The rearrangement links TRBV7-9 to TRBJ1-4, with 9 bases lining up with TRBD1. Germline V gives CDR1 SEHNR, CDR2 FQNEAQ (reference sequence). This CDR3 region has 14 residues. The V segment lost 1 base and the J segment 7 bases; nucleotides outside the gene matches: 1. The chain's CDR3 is CASSLGTGVEKLFF. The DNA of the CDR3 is TGTGCCAGCAGCTTAGGGACAGGGGTTGAAAAACTGTTTTTT.

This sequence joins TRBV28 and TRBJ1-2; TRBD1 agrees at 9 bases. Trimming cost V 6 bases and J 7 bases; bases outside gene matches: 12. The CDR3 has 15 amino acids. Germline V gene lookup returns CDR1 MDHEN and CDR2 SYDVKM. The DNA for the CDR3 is TGTGCCAGCAGGACCGGGACAGGGTTTAAGTTTGGCTACACCTTC. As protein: CASRTGTGFKFGYTF.

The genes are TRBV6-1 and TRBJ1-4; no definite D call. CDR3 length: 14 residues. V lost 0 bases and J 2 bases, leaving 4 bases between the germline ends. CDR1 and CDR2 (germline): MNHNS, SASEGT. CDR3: CASSEAGTNEKLFF. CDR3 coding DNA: TGTGCCAGCAGTGAAGCGGGGACTAATGAAAAACTGTTTTTT.

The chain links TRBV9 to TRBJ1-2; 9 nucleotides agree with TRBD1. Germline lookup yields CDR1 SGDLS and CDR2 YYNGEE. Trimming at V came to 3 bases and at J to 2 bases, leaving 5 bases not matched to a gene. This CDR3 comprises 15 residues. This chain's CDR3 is CASSEAGTGNYGYTF. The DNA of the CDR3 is TGTGCCAGCAGCGAGGCCGGGACAGGGAACTATGGCTACACCTTC.

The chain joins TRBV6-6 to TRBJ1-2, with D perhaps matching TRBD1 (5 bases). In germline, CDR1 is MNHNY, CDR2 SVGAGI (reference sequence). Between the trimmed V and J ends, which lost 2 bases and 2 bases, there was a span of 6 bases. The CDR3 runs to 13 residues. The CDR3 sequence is CASSYQGNYGYTF. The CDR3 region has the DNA TGTGCCAGCAGTTACCAGGGAAACTATGGCTACACCTTC.

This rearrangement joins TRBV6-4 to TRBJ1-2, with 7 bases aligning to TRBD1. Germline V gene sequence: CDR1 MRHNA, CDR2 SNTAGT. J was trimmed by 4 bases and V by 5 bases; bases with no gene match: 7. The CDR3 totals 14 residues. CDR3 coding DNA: TGTGCCAGCAGTCCCAAGGGGGACAGCTATGGCTACACCTTC. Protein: CASSPKGDSYGYTF.

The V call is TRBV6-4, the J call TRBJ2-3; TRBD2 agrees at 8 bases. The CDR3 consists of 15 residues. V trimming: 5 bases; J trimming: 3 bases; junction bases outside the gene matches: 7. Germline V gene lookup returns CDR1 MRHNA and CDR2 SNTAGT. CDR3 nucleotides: TGTGCCAGCAGTTTAAGCGGGAGTGGAACAGATACGCAGTATTTT. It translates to CASSLSGSGTDTQYF.

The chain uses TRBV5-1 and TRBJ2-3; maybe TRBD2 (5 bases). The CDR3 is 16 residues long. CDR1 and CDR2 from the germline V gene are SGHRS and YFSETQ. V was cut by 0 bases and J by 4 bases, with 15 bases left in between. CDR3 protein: CASSLAPLEGADTQYF. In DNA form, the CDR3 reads TGCGCCAGCAGCTTGGCTCCCCTCGAGGGCGCAGATACGCAGTATTTT.

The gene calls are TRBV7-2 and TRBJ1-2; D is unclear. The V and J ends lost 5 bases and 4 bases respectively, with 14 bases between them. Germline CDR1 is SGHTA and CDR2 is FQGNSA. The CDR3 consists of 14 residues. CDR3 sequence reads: CASSGGASGYGYTF. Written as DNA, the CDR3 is TGTGCCAGCAGCGGAGGTGCCAGTGGCTATGGCTACACCTTC.

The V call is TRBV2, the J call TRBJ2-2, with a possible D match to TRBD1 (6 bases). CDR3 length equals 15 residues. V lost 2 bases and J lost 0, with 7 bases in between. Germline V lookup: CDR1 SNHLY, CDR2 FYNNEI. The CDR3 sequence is CASSEKGANTGELFF. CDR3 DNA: TGTGCCAGCAGTGAAAAGGGGGCGAACACCGGGGAGCTGTTTTTT.